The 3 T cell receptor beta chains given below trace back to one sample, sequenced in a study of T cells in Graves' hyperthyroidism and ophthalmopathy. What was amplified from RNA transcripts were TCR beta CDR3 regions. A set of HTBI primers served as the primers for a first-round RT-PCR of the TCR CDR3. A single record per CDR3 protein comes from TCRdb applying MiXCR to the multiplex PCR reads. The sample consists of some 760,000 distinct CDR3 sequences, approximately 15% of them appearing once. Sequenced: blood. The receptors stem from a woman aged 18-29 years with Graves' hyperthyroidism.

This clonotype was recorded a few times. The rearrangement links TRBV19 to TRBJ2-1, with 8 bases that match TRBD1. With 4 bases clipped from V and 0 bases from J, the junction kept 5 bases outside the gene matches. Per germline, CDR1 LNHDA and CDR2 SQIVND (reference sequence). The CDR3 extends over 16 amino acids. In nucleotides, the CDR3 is TGTGCCAGTAGTAAAGGACAGGGAAACTCCTACAATGAGCAGTTCTTC. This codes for CASSKGQGNSYNEQFF.

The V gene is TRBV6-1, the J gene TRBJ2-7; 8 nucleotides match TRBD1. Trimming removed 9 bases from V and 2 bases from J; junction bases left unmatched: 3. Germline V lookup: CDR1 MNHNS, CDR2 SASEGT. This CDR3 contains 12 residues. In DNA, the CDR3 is TGTGCCAGAGGGGACAGGCCCTACGAGCAGTACTTC. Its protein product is CARGDRPYEQYF.

The CDR3 sequence: CASRVSGKETQYF. CDR3 nucleotides: TGCGCCAGCAGGGTCAGCGGAAAAGAGACCCAGTACTTC. The genes are TRBV10-2 and TRBJ2-5, with TRBD2 as a possible D gene (5 bases). This CDR3 has 13 amino acids. Trimming removed 6 bases from V and 3 bases from J, with 11 bases in between. Per the germline V gene, CDR1 is WSHSY and CDR2 is SAAADI.